This TCR beta chain was documented in a study of cytomegalovirus exposure and HLA in healthy donors. The wider study: There were 90 million to 140 million unique TCR beta sequences, drawn from approximately 190 million T cells, in an earlier analysis. Study-level results: A previous analysis found most TCR beta V segments productive roughly 87% or roughly 30% of the time. In a later analysis, productive TCRs from donors in an Asian-associated ancestry cluster reportedly carried fewer N-insertions than the cohort mean.

CDR1 is LNHDA and CDR2 is SQIVND in the germline V gene (reference sequence). This CDR3 contains 15 residues. After removal of 0 bases from V and 5 bases from J, the junction contained 3 bases not matched to a gene. PCR involved 60 Vbeta and 13 Jbeta primers. Sequencing used immunoSEQ multiplex PCR; TCRdb keeps in-frame clones, though not all of them. The table shows roughly 100,000 clones, with less than 80% occurring only once. Details on this clone: Its antigen is unknown.

This clonotype was sampled from a boy aged 10-17 years in good health and CMV-seropositive. The sequencing sample was made of PBMCs. The gene calls are TRBV19 and TRBJ1-5, with 8 bases identical to TRBD1. The CDR3 here is CASSIDGTGYQPQHF. CDR3 nucleotide sequence: TGTGCCAGTAGTATAGACGGGACAGGCTATCAGCCCCAGCATTTT. Combining the CDR3 with reference TRBV19 and TRBJ1-5 gives the whole variable domain DGGITQSPKYLFRKEGQNVTLSCEQNLNHDAMYWYRQDPGQGLRLIYYSQIVNDFQKGDIAEGYSVSREKKESFPLTVTSAQKNPTAFYLCASSIDGTGYQPQHFGDGTRLSIL.